Reported below is one T cell receptor (beta chain). Its antigen is not identified. The sample is drawn from a study of cytomegalovirus exposure and HLA in healthy donors. Findings and caveats of the study: In a later analysis, donors in an Asian-associated ancestry cluster reportedly had fewer N-insertions in productive TCRs than the cohort mean.

The CDR3 consists of 15 residues. Between the trimmed V and J ends, which lost 0 bases and 2 bases, there was a span of 10 bases. The germline V gene encodes CDR1 SGHNT and CDR2 YYREEE (reference sequence). PCR amplification relied on 60 Vbeta primers (plus 13 Jbeta primers). Source study methods: In a later analysis, the count reached some 73 million unique TCR beta chains, with about 9.9 million shared. The repertoire was sequenced with immunoSEQ multiplex PCR; TCRdb's copy has only in-frame clones and lacks some. D and trimming come from the DNA, and the V and J calls and clone size come from that table. The sample yields around 130,000 clones, 85% to 90% seen once.

The source material was PBMCs. This TCR derives from a woman aged 30 to 39 in good health and CMV-seropositive. This chain joins TRBV5-4 and TRBJ2-3; D is uncertain. The CDR3 bases are TGTGCCAGCAGCTTGGCCGCGACTTCCACAGATACGCAGTATTTT. It is translated as CASSLAATSTDTQYF.